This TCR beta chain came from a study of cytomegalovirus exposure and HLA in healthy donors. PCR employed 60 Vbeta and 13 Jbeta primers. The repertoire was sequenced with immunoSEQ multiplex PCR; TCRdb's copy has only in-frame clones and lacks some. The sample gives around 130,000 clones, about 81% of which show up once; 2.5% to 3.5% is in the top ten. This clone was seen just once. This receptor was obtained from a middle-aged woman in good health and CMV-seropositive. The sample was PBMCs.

The CDR3 is CASSEAPAPLLSGNTIYF. CDR3 sequence (DNA): TGTGCCAGCAGTGAAGCGCCCGCACCACTCCTCTCTGGAAACACCATATATTTT. This chain connects TRBV6-1 to TRBJ1-3; no definite D call. V lost 0 bases and J 0 bases, leaving 15 bases between the germline ends. The CDR3 length is 18 residues. The germline V gene has CDR1 MNHNS and CDR2 SASEGT.